This T cell receptor (beta chain) was sequenced during a study of OX40 agonist ivuxolimab in advanced cancers. Across the study: At 65% to 90% male, the cohort had a mean age of 60 years, ranging from about 20 to 79. Prior checkpoint blockade (anti-PD-1, anti-PD-L1 or anti-CTLA-4) was permitted; approximately 40% had it.

Some clones are missing from TCRdb's copy, which holds only in-frame ones; the method was immunoSEQ multiplex PCR. The repertoire holds just over 80,000 clones, approximately 91% seen once, with roughly 0.7% in the top ten. This CDR3 has 15 amino acids. Germline V CDR1 and CDR2: KGHSH, LQKENI. The V gene end was trimmed by 2 bases and the J gene end by 4 bases; junction bases not matched to a gene: 6. This chain links TRBV18 with TRBJ2-5; TRBD2 agrees at 8 bases. The source of this sequence is an adult with an advanced solid tumor such as melanoma, head and neck, liver or kidney cancer. The source material was CD4+ or CD8+ T cells sorted from blood, sampled in a trial of the OX40 agonist ivuxolimab. Here the CDR3 DNA reads TGTGCCAGCTCACCAGCGGGGGGAGACTCAGAGACCCAGTACTTC. Translated: CASSPAGGDSETQYF.